This entry features one TCR beta chain sequence. Its antigen is unidentified. Sequencing was performed with immunoSEQ multiplex PCR; in TCRdb, only in-frame clones are kept and a portion is missing. The profile shows 40,000 to 55,000 clones, about three quarters of them singletons. This specimen belongs to a study of a mutant IDH1 vaccine in newly diagnosed glioma. Study-level findings and limits: In about 93% of patients, immune responses induced by the vaccine occurred.

Germline assignment: CDR1 SEHNR and CDR2 FQNEAQ (reference sequence). The junction had 11 bases not matched to a gene; V was cut back by 4 bases and J by 1 base. This CDR3 spans 17 amino acids. Time point noted: week 5, during vaccination. All doses held 300 ug of mutant IDH1 20-mer peptide, with topical imiquimod. The sequence was obtained from a man aged 50 or older with glioma. The source was PBMCs, collected from a glioma patient whose treatment included an IDH1 peptide vaccine. V and J are TRBV7-9 and TRBJ1-1; 8 bases agree with TRBD1. Here the CDR3 DNA reads TGTGCCAGCAGCTCTCGTCCGGGACAGGCATCGAACACTGAAGCTTTCTTT. Translated: CASSSRPGQASNTEAFF.